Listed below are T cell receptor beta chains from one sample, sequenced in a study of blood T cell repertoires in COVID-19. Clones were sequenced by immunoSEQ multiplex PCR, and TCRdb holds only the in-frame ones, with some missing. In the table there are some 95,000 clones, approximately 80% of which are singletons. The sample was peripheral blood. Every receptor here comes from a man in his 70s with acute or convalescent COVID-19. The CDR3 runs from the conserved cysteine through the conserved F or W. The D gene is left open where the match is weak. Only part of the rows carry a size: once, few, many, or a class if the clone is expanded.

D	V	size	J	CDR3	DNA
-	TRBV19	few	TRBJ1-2	CASADRDGYTF	TGTGCCAGCGCGGACAGAGATGGCTACACCTTC
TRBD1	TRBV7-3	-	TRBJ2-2	CASSLDRVSGQTGELFF	TGTGCCAGCAGCCTCGACAGGGTCTCGGGACAGACCGGGGAGCTGTTTTTT
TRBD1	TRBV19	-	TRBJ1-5	CASSYTGGGSNQPQHF	TGTGCCAGTAGTTATACAGGGGGCGGTAGCAATCAGCCCCAGCATTTT
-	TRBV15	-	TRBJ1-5	CATGGGNNQPQHF	TGTGCCACCGGGGGGGGGAACAATCAGCCCCAGCATTTT
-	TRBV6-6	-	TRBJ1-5	CASSGGDGVNYQPQHF	TGTGCCAGCAGTGGGGGGGACGGAGTTAACTATCAGCCCCAGCATTTT
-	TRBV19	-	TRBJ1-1	CASKSAWGDTEAFF	TGTGCCAGTAAGTCTGCCTGGGGAGACACTGAAGCTTTCTTT
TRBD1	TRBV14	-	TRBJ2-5	CASSQVTGVRETQYF	TGTGCCAGCAGCCAAGTAACAGGGGTGAGGGAGACCCAGTACTTC
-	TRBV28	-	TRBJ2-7	CASTLQGTYEQYF	TGTGCCAGCACCTTACAGGGAACATACGAGCAGTACTTC
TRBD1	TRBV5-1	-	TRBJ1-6	CASSLGDRGLNSPLHF	TGCGCCAGCAGCCTCGGGGACAGGGGGCTGAATTCACCCCTCCACTTT
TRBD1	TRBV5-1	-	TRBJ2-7	CASSYSGQGWPSEQYF	TGCGCCAGCAGTTATTCAGGACAGGGATGGCCTTCCGAGCAGTACTTC
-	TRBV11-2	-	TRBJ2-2	CASSQITGPDTGELFF	TGTGCCAGCAGCCAGATTACAGGGCCGGACACCGGGGAGCTGTTTTTT
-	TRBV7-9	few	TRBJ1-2	CASSLELSLYGYTF	TGTGCCAGCAGCTTAGAACTTAGTCTCTATGGCTACACCTTC
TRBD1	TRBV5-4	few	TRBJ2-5	CASSNRGRKETQYF	TGTGCCAGCAGCAACAGGGGGCGCAAAGAGACCCAGTACTTC
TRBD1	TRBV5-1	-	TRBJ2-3	CASSLLGQGSTDTQYF	TGCGCCAGCAGCTTGTTAGGACAGGGTAGCACAGATACGCAGTATTTT
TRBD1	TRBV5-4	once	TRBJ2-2	CASSMGQGNTGELFF	TGTGCCAGCAGCATGGGACAGGGGAACACCGGGGAGCTGTTTTTT
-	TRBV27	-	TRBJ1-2	CASRSRVGMDYGYTF	TGTGCCAGCAGGTCCCGGGTGGGTATGGACTATGGCTACACCTTC
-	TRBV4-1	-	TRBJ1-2	CASSQVPTGGNYGYTF	TGCGCCAGCAGCCAAGTCCCAACAGGTGGTAACTATGGCTACACCTTC
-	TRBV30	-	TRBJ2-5	CAWSPAGVQETQYF	TGTGCCTGGAGTCCTGCCGGGGTACAAGAGACCCAGTACTTC
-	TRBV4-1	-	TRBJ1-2	CASSQARQLPNYGYTF	TGCGCCAGCAGCCAAGCCCGACAGCTGCCTAACTATGGCTACACCTTC
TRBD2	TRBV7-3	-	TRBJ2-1	CASSPQERENNEQFF	TGTGCCAGCAGCCCCCAAGAGCGGGAAAACAATGAGCAGTTCTTC
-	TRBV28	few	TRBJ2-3	CASSWTSTDTQYF	TGTGCCAGCAGTTGGACTAGCACAGATACGCAGTATTTT
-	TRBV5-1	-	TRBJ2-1	CASSKTGTSTYNEQFF	TGCGCCAGCAGCAAAACCGGGACTTCGACCTACAATGAGCAGTTCTTC
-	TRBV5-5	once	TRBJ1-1	CASSLVAENTEAFF	TGTGCCAGCAGCTTGGTGGCGGAAAACACTGAAGCTTTCTTT
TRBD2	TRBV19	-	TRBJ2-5	CASSIGLATQETQYF	TGTGCCAGTAGTATAGGACTAGCGACTCAAGAGACCCAGTACTTC
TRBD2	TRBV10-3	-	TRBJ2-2	CAIGGLAGRPGELFF	TGTGCCATTGGGGGGCTAGCGGGCCGGCCGGGGGAGCTGTTTTTT
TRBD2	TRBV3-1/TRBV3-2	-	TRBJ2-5	CASSQDRGSGRGETQYF	TGTGCCAGCAGCCAAGATAGGGGTAGCGGGAGGGGTGAGACCCAGTACTTC
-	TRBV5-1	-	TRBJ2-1	CASSLEGGTYNEQFF	TGCGCCAGCAGCTTAGAGGGGGGGACCTACAATGAGCAGTTCTTC
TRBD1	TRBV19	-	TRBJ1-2	CASSIDSSSGTGNGYTF	TGTGCCAGTAGTATAGACTCTAGCTCCGGGACAGGGAACGGCTACACCTTC
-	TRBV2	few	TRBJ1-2	CASSEIQAGYGYTF	TGTGCCAGCAGTGAAATACAGGCCGGCTATGGCTACACCTTC
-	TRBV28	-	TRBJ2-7	CASGSGGFEEQYF	TGTGCCAGCGGCTCTGGGGGGTTCGAGGAGCAGTACTTC
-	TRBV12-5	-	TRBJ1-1	CASGLASRGGTEAFF	TGTGCTAGTGGTTTGGCGAGCAGGGGTGGGACTGAAGCTTTCTTT
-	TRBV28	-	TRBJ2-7	CASRRDSPAYEQYF	TGTGCCAGCAGAAGAGACAGCCCTGCCTACGAGCAGTACTTC
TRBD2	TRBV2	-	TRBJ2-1	CASSEKGLAGFTEQFF	TGTGCCAGCAGTGAGAAAGGACTAGCGGGATTCACTGAGCAGTTCTTC
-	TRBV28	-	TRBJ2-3	CASSLPQGSAPDTQYF	TGTGCCAGCAGTTTACCCCAGGGGTCAGCCCCAGATACGCAGTATTTT
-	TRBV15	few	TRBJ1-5	CATSRGIVLKANSNQPQHF	TGTGCCACCAGCAGAGGAATAGTTCTTAAAGCTAATAGCAATCAGCCCCAGCATTTT